The 3 T cell receptor beta chains below were found in one sample sequenced in a study of T cells in Graves' hyperthyroidism and ophthalmopathy. The TCR beta CDR3 regions underwent amplification using RNA transcripts as the source. TCR CDR3 underwent first-round RT-PCR with the HTBI primer set. One entry per CDR3 protein results from TCRdb running MiXCR on the multiplex PCR reads. The profile shows 660,000 or so distinct CDR3 sequences, less than 45% of them singletons. Material: peripheral blood or thyroid tissue (not recorded which). Source of these receptors: an adult man with Graves' disease, either hyperthyroidism or ophthalmopathy (not recorded which).

This clonotype was counted ten times or more. The V gene is TRBV7-2, the J gene TRBJ2-5; no definite D call. Germline CDR1 reads SGHTA; CDR2 reads FQGNSA. Trimming stripped 5 bases from V and 3 bases from J, with 10 bases between. CDR3 length: 13 amino acids. The CDR3 loop is CASSRNWKETQYF. CDR3 sequence (DNA): TGTGCCAGCAGCAGGAACTGGAAAGAGACCCAGTACTTC.

This rearrangement joins TRBV24-1 to TRBJ2-5; 9 bases are shared with TRBD1. Germline V gene data show CDR1 as KGHDR and CDR2 as SFDVKD. CDR3 length equals 14 residues. V was clipped by 3 bases and J by 7 bases; unmatched bases: 5. CDR3 bases: TGTGCCACCAGTGATCCCAAGGGACAGGGGACCCAGTACTTC. This translates into CATSDPKGQGTQYF.

This rearrangement joins TRBV5-4 to TRBJ1-2; the match to TRBD1 covers 8 bases. The CDR3 runs to 14 residues. The germline CDR1 and CDR2 sequences are SGHNT and YYREEE (reference sequence). V shed 6 bases, J shed 6 bases, and the junction held 10 bases outside the gene matches. The CDR3 loop is CASTKDRDSNGYTF. CDR3 DNA: TGTGCCAGCACTAAGGACAGGGACTCTAATGGCTACACCTTC.